Listed here are 21 T cell receptor beta chains from one sample, sequenced in a study of shared clonotypes between healthy human individuals. TCRdb's copy holds only in-frame clones and misses some; the assay was immunoSEQ multiplex PCR. The top ten clones hold 0.13% of a sample with about 2 million clones, around 95% of them seen once. The sequenced material came from naive CD4+ T cells sorted from blood. Subset reported: CD45RA+ positively selected. The receptor set was obtained from a young man in good health.

This chain links TRBV11-2 with TRBJ2-2; TRBD1 or TRBD2 may be the D gene (6 bases each). The CDR3 is made up of 18 amino acids. Trimming removed 8 bases at V and 3 bases at J, with 25 bases between. Germline-derived CDR1 and CDR2 are SGHAT and FQNNGV. CDR3 nucleotide sequence: TGTGCCAGCCGGCCGGGCAAATACGGGGGCCCGGACACCGGGGAGCTGTTTTTT. It yields the protein CASRPGKYGGPDTGELFF.

This sequence joins TRBV5-1 and TRBJ2-7, with a tentative D call TRBD2 (6 bases). Trimming left V 4 bases short and J 2 bases short, with 19 bases between. Per germline, CDR1 SGHRS and CDR2 YFSETQ. CDR3 length: 16 residues. CDR3 in DNA: TGCGCCAGCAGCACTGTGCCCTCCGGGGGAACCTACGAGCAGTACTTC. Its protein product is CASSTVPSGGTYEQYF.

The genes are TRBV27 and TRBJ2-7; D possibly uses TRBD1 or TRBD2 (5 bases each). Per the germline V gene, CDR1 is MNHEY and CDR2 is SMNVEV (reference sequence). The CDR3 has 12 amino acids. V gave up 3 bases and J gave up 6 bases, with 9 bases separating them. The CDR3 sequence: CASSFQGVEQYF. For the CDR3, the DNA is TGTGCCAGCAGTTTCCAGGGAGTCGAGCAGTACTTC.

The J gene is TRBJ2-7, the V gene TRBV5-1, with 7 bases that match TRBD2. The V gene's germline CDR1 is SGHRS and CDR2 YFSETQ. This CDR3 contains 16 residues. The V segment lost 2 bases and the J segment 4 bases; nucleotides outside the gene matches: 12. Here the CDR3 reads CASSFRPSGDGYEQYF. DNA for the CDR3: TGCGCCAGCAGCTTTAGGCCCAGCGGGGACGGTTACGAGCAGTACTTC.

The J gene is TRBJ2-1, the V gene TRBV5-1, with D perhaps matching TRBD2 (7 bases). With 7 bases removed from V and 4 bases from J, the gap between germline ends came to 18 bases. The germline V gene has CDR1 SGHRS and CDR2 YFSETQ. This CDR3 is 15 amino acids long. In DNA, the CDR3 is TGCGCCAGCTGTAAGGGGGAGGGGTATTACAATGAGCAGTTCTTC. Its translation is CASCKGEGYYNEQFF.

The rearrangement links TRBV19 to TRBJ1-1; possibly TRBD1 for D (5 bases). V lost 4 bases, J lost 8 bases, and 20 bases lay in between. This CDR3 contains 15 residues. Germline CDR1 and CDR2: LNHDA and SQIVND (reference sequence). The CDR3 DNA reads as TGTGCCAGTAGTACCTACCCCGACAGCTTCGGAGAAGCTTTCTTT. Its translation: CASSTYPDSFGEAFF.

The chain employs TRBV5-1 and TRBJ1-1; D unresolved. There are 15 residues in the CDR3. CDR1 is SGHRS, CDR2 YFSETQ, per germline. Trimming took 2 bases from V and 0 from J, leaving 11 bases between them. DNA of the CDR3: TGCGCCAGCAGCTTTTGGGGAGAGATGAACACTGAAGCTTTCTTT. It translates to CASSFWGEMNTEAFF.

The rearrangement uses TRBV30 and TRBJ2-2; TRBD2 agrees at 13 bases. The germline V gene encodes CDR1 GTSNPN and CDR2 SVGIG (reference sequence). CDR3 length: 17 amino acids. V shed 1 base, J shed 5 bases, and the junction held 7 bases outside the gene matches. The DNA of the CDR3 is TGTGCCTGGAGTGCTCGACTAGCGGGAGGCCGAACCGGGGAGCTGTTTTTT. The encoded protein is CAWSARLAGGRTGELFF.

This chain links TRBV5-1 with TRBJ1-2; D not resolved. The V end lost 6 bases, the J end lost 2 bases, and 20 bases lay between the germline ends. CDR3 length: 16 amino acids. From germline, CDR1 is SGHRS and CDR2 YFSETQ. The CDR3 DNA reads TGCGCCAGCAAGCCTAACCCCGGCGGTCAGAACTATGGCTACACCTTC. Translating it yields CASKPNPGGQNYGYTF.

The chain carries TRBV28 and TRBJ2-5; D is uncertain. The CDR3 spans 14 residues. V lost 1 base, J lost 1 base, and 7 bases lay in between. Germline assignment: CDR1 MDHEN and CDR2 SYDVKM. CDR3 residues: CASSLYTSQETQYF. The CDR3 region has the DNA TGTGCCAGCAGTTTATATACGAGCCAAGAGACCCAGTACTTC.

The rearrangement uses TRBV6-4 and TRBJ1-4, with TRBD1 identical over 10 bases. CDR3 length: 15 residues. The germline CDR1 and CDR2 sequences are MRHNA and SNTAGT. The V gene end was trimmed by 6 bases and the J gene end by 5 bases; junction bases not matched to a gene: 6. The DNA of the CDR3 is TGTGCCAGCAGGACAGGGGGCAAGGGGAATGAAAAACTGTTTTTT. Residues: CASRTGGKGNEKLFF.

The J gene is TRBJ2-1, the V gene TRBV5-6; D call uncertain. The CDR3 spans 12 residues. Germline CDR1 SGHDT, CDR2 YYEEEE. Trimming pared 4 bases from V and 10 bases from J, leaving 12 bases between. The DNA of the CDR3 is TGTGCCAGCAGCACCGTGGGGTACGAGCAGTTCTTC. Translating it yields CASSTVGYEQFF.

J is TRBJ2-1 and V is TRBV20-1; tentative D call: TRBD1 (5 bases). V lost 3 bases, J lost 9 bases, and 9 bases lay in between. CDR3 size: 11 residues. Germline CDR1 and CDR2: DFQATT and SNEGSKA (reference sequence). The CDR3, as DNA: TGCAGTGCTAGGTTGGACACTGAGCAGTTCTTC. Translation gives CSARLDTEQFF.

With regard to this clone: Other DNA sequences in this sample translate to the same CDR3. V usage is TRBV2 and J usage is TRBJ2-1; D might be TRBD1 or TRBD2, each matching 5 bases. The CDR3 contains 15 residues. Germline V gives CDR1 SNHLY, CDR2 FYNNEI. V lost 3 bases and J 7 bases, leaving 16 bases between the germline ends. The CDR3 protein is CASSDESRGGNEQFF. The CDR3, as DNA: TGTGCCAGCAGTGATGAGTCTAGGGGCGGGAATGAGCAGTTCTTC.

The genes are TRBV5-1 and TRBJ1-2; 8 nucleotides agree with TRBD1. The germline gives CDR1 SGHRS, CDR2 YFSETQ. The CDR3 contains 17 residues. Trimming cost V 0 bases and J 4 bases; bases outside gene matches: 11. In nucleotides, the CDR3 is TGCGCCAGCAGCTTGGCCAGGACAGGGCATTCCCCCTATGGCTACACCTTC. Translating it yields CASSLARTGHSPYGYTF.

The chain couples TRBV30 to TRBJ2-2; either TRBD1 or TRBD2 may fit D (7 bases each). CDR1 GTSNPN and CDR2 SVGIG come from the germline V gene (reference sequence). The CDR3 is 15 residues long. The V gene lost 0 bases and the J gene lost 5 bases, with 13 bases spanning the gap. The CDR3 DNA reads as TGTGCCTGGAGTGTACAGGGGACTAATACCGGGGAGCTGTTTTTT. Translated, it gives CAWSVQGTNTGELFF.

The gene calls are TRBV10-3 and TRBJ2-7; TRBD1 or TRBD2 may be the D gene (5 bases each). V shed 10 bases and J shed 5 bases, with 15 bases lying between them. Germline assignment: CDR1 ENHRY and CDR2 SYGVKD. The CDR3 sequence is 12 residues long. The DNA for the CDR3 is TGTGCCACCACCAGTTTGGGACACGAGCAGTACTTC. This sequence encodes CATTSLGHEQYF.

Worth noting for this clone: Other DNA sequences of this sample code for an identical CDR3. The gene calls are TRBV18 and TRBJ2-7; no definite D call. Germline V gene data show CDR1 as KGHSH and CDR2 as LQKENI. The CDR3 has 14 residues. Deletions cut 6 bases from V and 1 base from J, with 13 bases between. This chain's CDR3 is CASSPGRSSYEQYF. In DNA form, the CDR3 reads TGTGCCAGCTCCCCCGGGCGATCTTCCTACGAGCAGTACTTC.

The chain combines TRBV7-2 with TRBJ2-7, with 8 bases that match TRBD1. CDR3 size: 13 residues. Germline V CDR1 and CDR2: SGHTA, FQGNSA. The V gene end was trimmed by 5 bases and the J gene end by 7 bases; junction bases not matched to a gene: 7. CDR3 protein: CASSQDRVSEQYF. As DNA, the CDR3 is TGTGCCAGCAGCCAGGACAGGGTGAGTGAGCAGTACTTC.

The rearrangement uses TRBV6-5 and TRBJ2-6, with D unresolved. V gave up 4 bases and J gave up 0 bases, with 10 bases separating them. Germline V lookup: CDR1 MNHEY, CDR2 SVGAGI. The CDR3 loop spans 16 amino acids. The CDR3, as DNA: TGTGCCAGCAGTTTTACCAGCCCCTCTGGGGCCAACGTCCTGACTTTC. The encoded protein is CASSFTSPSGANVLTF.

This clone appeared once. The chain joins TRBV30 to TRBJ2-7; no clear D. V lost 1 base and J lost 5, with 6 bases in between. CDR1 is GTSNPN, CDR2 SVGIG, per germline (reference sequence). This CDR3 is built from 11 residues. CDR3 DNA sequence: TGTGCCTGGAGTGACTGGGACGAGCAGTACTTC. Its protein product is CAWSDWDEQYF.